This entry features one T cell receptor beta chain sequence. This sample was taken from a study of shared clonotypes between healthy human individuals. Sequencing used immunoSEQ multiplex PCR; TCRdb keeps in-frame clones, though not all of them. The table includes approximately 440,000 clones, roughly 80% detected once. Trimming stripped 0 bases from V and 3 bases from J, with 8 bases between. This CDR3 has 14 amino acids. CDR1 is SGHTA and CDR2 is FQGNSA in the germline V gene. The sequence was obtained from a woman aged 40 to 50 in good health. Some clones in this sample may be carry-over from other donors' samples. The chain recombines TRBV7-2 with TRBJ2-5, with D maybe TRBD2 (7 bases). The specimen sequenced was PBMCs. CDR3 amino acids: CASSLAGGEETQYF. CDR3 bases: TGTGCCAGCAGCTTAGCAGGGGGGGAAGAGACCCAGTACTTC.